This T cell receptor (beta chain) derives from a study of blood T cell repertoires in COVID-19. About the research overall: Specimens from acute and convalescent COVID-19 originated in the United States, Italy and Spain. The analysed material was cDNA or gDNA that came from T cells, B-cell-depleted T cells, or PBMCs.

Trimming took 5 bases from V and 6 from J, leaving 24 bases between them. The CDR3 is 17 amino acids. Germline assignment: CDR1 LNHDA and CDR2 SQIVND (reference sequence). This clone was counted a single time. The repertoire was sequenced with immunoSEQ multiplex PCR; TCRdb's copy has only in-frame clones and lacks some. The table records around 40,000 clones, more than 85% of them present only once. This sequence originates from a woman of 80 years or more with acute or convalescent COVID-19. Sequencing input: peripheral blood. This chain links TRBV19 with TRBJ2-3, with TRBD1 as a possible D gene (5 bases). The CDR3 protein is CASSRSIDSQTPDTQYF. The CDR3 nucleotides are TGTGCCAGTAGTCGATCAATTGACAGCCAAACCCCCGATACGCAGTATTTT.